This paragraph reports one T cell receptor beta chain. The table came from immunoSEQ multiplex PCR; TCRdb's copy has only in-frame clones and leaves some out. The data contain under 35,000 clones, more than 90% of them singletons. Between the trimmed V and J ends, which lost 0 bases and 4 bases, there was a span of 15 bases. CDR1 is KGHSY, CDR2 FQNENV, per germline. The CDR3 spans 16 residues. This entry belongs to a study of T cell clones after liver transplantation. Study-wide context: TCRbeta sequencing after a pre-transplant mixed lymphocyte reaction identified graft-donor-reactive clones, later tracked in post-transplant blood.

The TCR comes from a human patient who received a liver transplant. Some T cells may be supplied by the graft donor. The sample consisted of CD8+ T cells from blood, taken 12 months after liver transplant. The genes are TRBV16 and TRBJ1-2; D is unclear. CDR3 loop: CASSQSYEEFPYGYTF. DNA of the CDR3: TGTGCCAGCAGCCAATCGTACGAGGAATTCCCCTATGGCTACACCTTC.